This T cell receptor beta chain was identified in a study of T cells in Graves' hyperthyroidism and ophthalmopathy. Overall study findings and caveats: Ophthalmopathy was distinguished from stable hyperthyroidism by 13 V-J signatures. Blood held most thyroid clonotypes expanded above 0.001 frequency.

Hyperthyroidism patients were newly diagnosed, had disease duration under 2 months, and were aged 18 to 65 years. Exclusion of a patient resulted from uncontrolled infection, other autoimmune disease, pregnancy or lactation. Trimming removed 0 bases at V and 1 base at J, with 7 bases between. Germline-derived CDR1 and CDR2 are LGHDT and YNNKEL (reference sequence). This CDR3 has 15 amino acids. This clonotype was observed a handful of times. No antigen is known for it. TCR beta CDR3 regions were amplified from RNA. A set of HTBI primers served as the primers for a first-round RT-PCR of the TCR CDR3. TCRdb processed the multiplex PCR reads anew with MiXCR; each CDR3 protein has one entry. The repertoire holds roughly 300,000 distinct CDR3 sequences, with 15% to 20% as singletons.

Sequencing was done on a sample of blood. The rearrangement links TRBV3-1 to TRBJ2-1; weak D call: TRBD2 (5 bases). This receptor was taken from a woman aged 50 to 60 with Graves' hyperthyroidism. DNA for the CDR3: TGTGCCAGCAGCCAAGAGAGGGTTTCCTACAATGAGCAGTTCTTC. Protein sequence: CASSQERVSYNEQFF.